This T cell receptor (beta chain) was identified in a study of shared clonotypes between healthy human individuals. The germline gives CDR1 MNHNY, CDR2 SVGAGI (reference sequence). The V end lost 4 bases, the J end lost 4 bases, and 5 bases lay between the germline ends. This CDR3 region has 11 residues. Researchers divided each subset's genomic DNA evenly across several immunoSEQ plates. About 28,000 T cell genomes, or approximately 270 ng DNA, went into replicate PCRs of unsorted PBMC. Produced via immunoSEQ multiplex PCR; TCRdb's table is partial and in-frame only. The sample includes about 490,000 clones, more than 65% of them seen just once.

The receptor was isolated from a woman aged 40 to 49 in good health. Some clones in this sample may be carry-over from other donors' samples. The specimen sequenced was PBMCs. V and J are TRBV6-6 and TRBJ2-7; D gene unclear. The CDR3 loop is CASSSLYEQYF. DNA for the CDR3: TGTGCCAGCAGTTCTTTGTACGAGCAGTACTTC.